A single sample is the source of the 25 T cell receptor beta chains below, sequenced in a study of spatial heterogeneity in lung cancer. TCRdb reprocessed the 5' RACE reads via MiXCR and lists one record per CDR3 protein. The sample has about 36,000 distinct CDR3 sequences, 5.2% seen once; the top ten hold 25% to 35%. Time point given: sample taken at primary tumor resection. The study sequenced unsorted whole RNA from tumor, nontumor lung or frozen PBMC. This specimen consisted of PBMCs, obtained at surgery. The source of these receptors is a female donor with early-stage non-small cell lung cancer.

This clonotype was seen many times. The V gene is TRBV7-2, the J gene TRBJ2-7; 13 bases match TRBD2. Germline lookup yields CDR1 SGHTA and CDR2 FQGNSA. V lost 4 bases to trimming and J lost 9 bases; unmatched junction nucleotides: 9. The CDR3 totals 15 residues. DNA for the CDR3: TGTGCCAGCAGCTACAGACTAGCGGGAGGCCAAGGGCAGTACTTC. This encodes CASSYRLAGGQGQYF.

This clonotype was recorded many times. The genes are TRBV7-6 and TRBJ2-3; possible D gene TRBD1, 5 bases. V dropped 0 bases and J dropped 4 bases, with 14 bases sitting between them. Germline-derived CDR1 and CDR2 are SGHVS and FNYEAQ. The CDR3 contains 16 residues. CDR3 protein: CASSLAQGAVADTQYF. Written as DNA, the CDR3 is TGTGCCAGCAGCTTAGCGCAAGGGGCGGTAGCAGATACGCAGTATTTT.

The sample holds many counts of this clonotype. The V and J genes are TRBV6-6 and TRBJ2-7; 7 nucleotides agree with TRBD1. The CDR3 covers 13 residues. V trimming: 2 bases; J trimming: 4 bases; junction bases outside the gene matches: 2. The germline CDR1 and CDR2 sequences are MNHNY and SVGAGI (reference sequence). The chain's CDR3 is CASSYGTVYEQYF. The CDR3 region has the DNA TGTGCCAGCAGTTACGGGACAGTATACGAGCAGTACTTC.

This clonotype was counted at least ten times. The chain has TRBV20-1 and TRBJ2-5; tentative D call: TRBD2 (5 bases). The CDR3 has 13 residues. Per the germline V gene, CDR1 is DFQATT and CDR2 is SNEGSKA (reference sequence). The CDR3 protein is CSPKRPGQETQYF. CDR3 nucleotides: TGCAGCCCAAAGCGGCCGGGCCAAGAGACCCAGTACTTC.

The chain employs TRBV6-2 or TRBV6-3 and TRBJ2-3; D may correspond to TRBD1 or TRBD2 (5 bases each). The CDR3 extends over 13 amino acids. Germline CDR1 and CDR2: MNHEY and SVGEGT. V dropped 7 bases and J dropped 0 bases, with 8 bases sitting between them. DNA for the CDR3: TGTGCCAGCACTAGGGACAGCACAGATACGCAGTATTTT. Translated, it gives CASTRDSTDTQYF.

This clonotype was recorded at least ten times. Here the CDR3 DNA reads TGCAGTGCTAGCCGGGGGTTCACCTACGAGCAGTACTTC. The encoded protein is CSASRGFTYEQYF. The chain recombines TRBV20-1 with TRBJ2-7; maybe TRBD2 (6 bases). CDR3 length: 13 amino acids. Deletions cut 3 bases from V and 2 bases from J, with 11 bases between. Germline V lookup: CDR1 DFQATT, CDR2 SNEGSKA (reference sequence).

This clonotype appeared a few times. J is TRBJ1-5 and V is TRBV29-1; possibly TRBD1 for D (5 bases). Deletions cut 5 bases from V and 9 bases from J, with 17 bases between. The CDR3 extends over 13 amino acids. Germline CDR1 SQVTM, CDR2 ANQGSEA. The CDR3 sequence is CSVRDGAYSPQHF. CDR3 sequence (DNA): TGCAGCGTTCGGGACGGAGCTTATTCGCCCCAGCATTTT. Full variable domain (outside the CDR3, taken from reference TRBV29-1 and TRBJ1-5): SAVISQKPSRDICQRGTSLTIQCQVDSQVTMMFWYRQQPGQSLTLIATANQGSEATYESGFVIDKFPISRPNLTFSTLTVSNMSPEDSSIYLCSVRDGAYSPQHFGDGTRLSIL.

This clonotype was seen repeatedly, ten times or more. The chain uses TRBV28 and TRBJ1-1; 12 bases agree with TRBD1. V lost 6 bases to trimming and J lost 8 bases; unmatched junction nucleotides: 10. CDR1 is MDHEN, CDR2 SYDVKM, per germline. The CDR3 has 15 residues. CDR3 region: CASSPAGTGGLEAFF. The CDR3 DNA reads as TGTGCCAGCAGCCCTGCCGGGACAGGGGGCCTGGAAGCTTTCTTT.

This clonotype was seen only a few times. The V and J genes are TRBV28 and TRBJ2-1; 9 bases agree with TRBD2. The junction had 10 bases not matched to a gene; V was cut back by 7 bases and J by 3 bases. Germline assignment: CDR1 MDHEN and CDR2 SYDVKM. This CDR3 region has 16 residues. CDR3 loop: CASNSFSGRVYNEQFF. The CDR3, as DNA: TGTGCCAGCAATTCTTTTAGCGGGAGAGTCTACAATGAGCAGTTCTTC.

This clonotype has a count of ten or more. This chain links TRBV18 with TRBJ2-5; 11 bases map to TRBD1. CDR3 length: 15 residues. The germline CDR1 and CDR2 sequences are KGHSH and LQKENI. V lost 2 bases and J lost 1; bases outside the gene matches: 0. The CDR3 protein is CASSPGTGGQETQYF. In DNA form, the CDR3 reads TGTGCCAGCTCACCAGGGACAGGGGGCCAAGAGACCCAGTACTTC. Complete variable domain (other parts from reference TRBV18 and TRBJ2-5): NAGVMQNPRHLVRRRGQEARLRCSPMKGHSHVYWYRQLPEEGLKFMVYLQKENIIDESGMPKERFSAEFPKEGPSILRIQQVVRGDSAAYFCASSPGTGGQETQYFGPGTRLLVL.

This clonotype has a count of ten or more. This chain links TRBV28 with TRBJ2-5, with D possibly TRBD1 on 6 matching bases. Trimming pared 3 bases from V and 6 bases from J, leaving 14 bases between. The V gene's germline CDR1 is MDHEN and CDR2 SYDVKM. The CDR3 is 14 residues long. DNA of the CDR3: TGTGCCAGCAGTTTTCAGGGGACGAGAAAGACCCAGTACTTC. It encodes CASSFQGTRKTQYF.

This clonotype was picked up many times. This chain joins TRBV7-8 and TRBJ1-4, with no clear D. Trimming took off 0 bases at V and 3 bases at J, with 11 bases between the two ends. The CDR3 sequence is 16 residues long. Germline V gene lookup returns CDR1 SGHVS and CDR2 FQNEAQ. The CDR3 reads CASSLAVWGSNEKLFF. DNA for the CDR3: TGTGCCAGCAGCTTAGCTGTGTGGGGTTCTAATGAAAAACTGTTTTTT.

This chain uses TRBV7-2 with TRBJ2-7, with 7 bases matching TRBD1. This CDR3 is built from 14 residues. V dropped 4 bases and J dropped 3; count of bases not matched to a gene: 6. Germline CDR1 SGHTA, CDR2 FQGNSA. Written as DNA, the CDR3 is TGTGCCAGCAGCTCCCGGGACAGATACTACGAGCAGTACTTC. It encodes CASSSRDRYYEQYF. Full variable domain (missing parts from reference TRBV7-2 and TRBJ2-7): GAGVSQSPSNKVTEKGKDVELRCDPISGHTALYWYRQSLGQGLEFLIYFQGNSAPDKSGLPSDRFSAERTGGSVSTLTIQRTQQEDSAVYLCASSSRDRYYEQYFGPGTRLTVT.

As concerns this clonotype: A read error is possible here, since a much larger clone lies one base away. The conserved closing phenylalanine or tryptophan is absent in this CDR3, likely reflecting a read error. The V gene is TRBV7-2, the J gene TRBJ2-1, with D hard to call. This CDR3 comprises 13 residues. Germline CDR1 and CDR2: SGHTA and FQGNSA. Trimming removed 0 bases at V and 3 bases at J, with 3 bases between. The CDR3 coding sequence is TGTGCCAGCAGCTTAGCGTTCTACAATGAGCAGTTCCTC. Its protein is CASSLAFYNEQFL.

At least ten counts were recorded for this clonotype. The chain employs TRBV9 and TRBJ2-3; 8 bases fit TRBD1. Germline CDR1 reads SGDLS; CDR2 reads YYNGEE. J was trimmed by 1 base and V by 3 bases; bases with no gene match: 1. This CDR3 is built from 14 residues. CDR3 region: CASSADRGTDTQYF. In DNA form, the CDR3 reads TGTGCCAGCAGCGCGGACAGGGGCACAGATACGCAGTATTTT.

The chain recombines TRBV6-6 with TRBJ1-1, with 7 nucleotides matching TRBD1. CDR3 size: 16 residues. The germline gives CDR1 MNHNY, CDR2 SVGAGI (reference sequence). J lost 1 base, V lost 6 bases, and 11 bases had no gene match. The CDR3 sequence: CASSRSIQGSNTEAFF. CDR3 coding DNA: TGTGCCAGCAGCCGAAGTATACAGGGGTCGAACACTGAAGCTTTCTTT.

There are many counts of this clonotype. The chain couples TRBV11-2 to TRBJ1-3; 8 bases line up with TRBD1. V gave up 5 bases and J gave up 12 bases; unmatched junction bases: 9. CDR3 length: 13 residues. Germline V gene sequence: CDR1 SGHAT, CDR2 FQNNGV. CDR3 DNA sequence: TGTGCCAGCAGCACTGGACAGGGATCGGGCATATATTTT. Protein: CASSTGQGSGIYF.

This clonotype was recorded many times. CDR3 in amino acids: CASSQGLNREGLGTEAFF. CDR3 nucleotides: TGCGCCAGCAGCCAAGGGTTGAACAGGGAGGGCCTGGGCACTGAAGCTTTCTTT. J is TRBJ1-1 and V is TRBV4-3; possible D gene TRBD1, 6 bases. The CDR3 consists of 18 residues. V was clipped by 1 base and J by 4 bases, with 22 bases between them. Germline V gene lookup returns CDR1 LGHNA and CDR2 YSLEER.

With regard to this clonotype: The junction departs from germline at one end; a sequencing error may be responsible. The CDR3 nucleotides read TGCGCCAACAGCTTGGCCCCGGGGTCGGGCAATGAGCAGTTCTTC. This sequence encodes CANSLAPGSGNEQFF. This chain connects TRBV5-1 to TRBJ2-1; D might be TRBD2 (5 bases). The V gene's germline CDR1 is SGHRS and CDR2 YFSETQ. The CDR3 length is 15 residues.

This clonotype was recorded at least ten times. V and J are TRBV6-1 and TRBJ1-2, with D unclear. Trimming pared 10 bases from V and 2 bases from J, leaving 14 bases between. The CDR3 runs to 13 residues. Germline V gene sequence: CDR1 MNHNS, CDR2 SASEGT. The CDR3 is CATPLTLNYGYTF. In DNA form, the CDR3 reads TGTGCCACTCCACTTACTCTGAACTATGGCTACACCTTC.

The J gene is TRBJ1-1, the V gene TRBV5-1; D is unclear. Trimming took 1 base from V and 5 from J, leaving 15 bases between them. Germline lookup yields CDR1 SGHRS and CDR2 YFSETQ. This CDR3 has 15 amino acids. The CDR3 DNA reads TGCGCCAGCAGCTTGAGCGCGGGGAGTGGAACTGAAGCTTTCTTT. Its protein product is CASSLSAGSGTEAFF.

This clonotype has ten or more counts. The rearrangement links TRBV24-1 to TRBJ2-7; D remains unclear. Trimming cost V 6 bases and J 0 bases, with 8 bases left between them. This CDR3 comprises 13 residues. The germline gives CDR1 KGHDR, CDR2 SFDVKD. CDR3 DNA sequence: TGTGCCACCAGTCCCGGGTCCTCCTACGAGCAGTACTTC. Protein sequence: CATSPGSSYEQYF.

This clonotype has a handful of counts. V usage is TRBV2 and J usage is TRBJ1-2, with TRBD1 identical over 7 bases. The trim removed 6 bases at V and 8 bases at J, leaving 15 bases unmatched. This CDR3 region has 15 residues. The germline CDR1 and CDR2 sequences are SNHLY and FYNNEI. DNA of the CDR3: TGTGCCAGCAGCCGACCGGCAGGGGGAACGCGGGGCTACACCTTC. This sequence encodes CASSRPAGGTRGYTF.

In its sample, this clonotype was seen a few times. The V gene is TRBV7-9, the J gene TRBJ2-5; D is unresolved. The CDR3 extends over 14 amino acids. The V end was cut by 3 bases, the J end by 3 bases, with 11 bases between. Germline lookup yields CDR1 SEHNR and CDR2 FQNEAQ (reference sequence). The CDR3 loop reads CASSFETPEETQYF. The CDR3 nucleotides read TGTGCCAGCAGCTTTGAGACACCCGAAGAGACCCAGTACTTC.

This clonotype was detected ten times or more. The chain links TRBV28 to TRBJ1-3; D remains unclear. This CDR3 has 14 amino acids. Trimming removed 7 bases at V and 2 bases at J, with 12 bases between. Germline loops: CDR1 MDHEN, CDR2 SYDVKM. Here the CDR3 DNA reads TGTGCCAGCACCTATTTAGCTCCTGGAAACACCATATATTTT. This encodes CASTYLAPGNTIYF.